This T cell receptor (beta chain) emerged from a study of CD8 T cells in Susac syndrome. Random hexamers were used to reverse transcribe the RNA input (roughly 0.5 to 1 ug). TCRdb re-called the immunoSEQ multiplex PCR reads through MiXCR, storing one row per CDR3 protein. The repertoire holds hundreds of thousands of distinct CDR3 sequences, with more than 80% as singletons. Germline V lookup: CDR1 MNHEY, CDR2 SMNVEV (reference sequence). The CDR3 totals 15 residues. V gave up 6 bases and J gave up 0 bases, with 14 bases separating them. The receptor was derived from a human donor with multiple sclerosis. This chain connects TRBV27 to TRBJ2-5; D tentatively reads TRBD1 or TRBD2 (6 bases each). Source material: CD8+ T cells from PBMCs. CDR3 DNA: TGTGCCAGCAGAGAGGGGGGATTGTACCAAGAGACCCAGTACTTC. The encoded protein is CASREGGLYQETQYF.